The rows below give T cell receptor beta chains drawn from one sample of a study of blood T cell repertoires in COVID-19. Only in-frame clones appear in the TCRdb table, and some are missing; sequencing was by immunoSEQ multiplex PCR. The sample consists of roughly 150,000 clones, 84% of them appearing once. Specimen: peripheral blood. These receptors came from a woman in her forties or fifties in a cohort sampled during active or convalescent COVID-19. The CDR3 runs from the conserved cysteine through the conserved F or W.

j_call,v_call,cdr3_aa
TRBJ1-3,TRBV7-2,CASSYRGLGNTIYF
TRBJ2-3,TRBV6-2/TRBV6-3,CASSWGLAGGEDTQYF
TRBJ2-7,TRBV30,CAWKSVAEQYF
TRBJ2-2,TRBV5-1,CASSYDRTGTNTGELFF
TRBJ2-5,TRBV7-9,CASSSYQETQYF
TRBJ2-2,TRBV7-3,CASSSPGLAGGSGELFF
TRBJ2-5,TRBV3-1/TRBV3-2,CASSRDRGGETQYF
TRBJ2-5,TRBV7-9,CASSLARVAGEETQYF
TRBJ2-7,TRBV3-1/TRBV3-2,CASSQVLGVEQYF
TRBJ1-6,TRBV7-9,CASRPAAHNSPLHF
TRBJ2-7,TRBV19,CASSGVGLPSSYEQYF
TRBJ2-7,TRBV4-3,CASSQEGGKDSYEQYF
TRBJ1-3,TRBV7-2,CASSSERSKTGNTIYF
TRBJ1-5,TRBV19,CASGQGRQPQHF